This T cell receptor (beta chain) was sequenced in a study of blood T cell repertoires in COVID-19. Across the whole study: Sites in the United States, Italy and Spain provided acute and convalescent COVID-19 samples. In each case, the material was cDNA or gDNA derived from T cells, B-cell-depleted T cells, or PBMCs.

J gave up 4 bases and V 3 bases, and 7 bases lay outside the gene matches. The length of the CDR3 is 16 residues. Germline assignment: CDR1 SEHNR and CDR2 FQNEAQ (reference sequence). How the authors handled the data: How many nucleated cells were present was estimated from reference gene primer amplification. The method was immunoSEQ multiplex PCR; TCRdb's version includes in-frame clones alone and lacks a portion of them. That table furnishes V, J and clone size, whereas the DNA furnished D and trimming. The sample lists some 190,000 clones, roughly 85% occurring once. This chain links TRBV7-9 with TRBJ2-1; 9 bases match TRBD1. The sample consisted of peripheral blood. This TCR came from a woman of 80 years or more with acute or convalescent COVID-19. The CDR3: CASSLGVGTGYNEQFF. Here the CDR3 DNA reads TGTGCCAGCAGCTTGGGTGTGGGGACAGGGTACAATGAGCAGTTCTTC.